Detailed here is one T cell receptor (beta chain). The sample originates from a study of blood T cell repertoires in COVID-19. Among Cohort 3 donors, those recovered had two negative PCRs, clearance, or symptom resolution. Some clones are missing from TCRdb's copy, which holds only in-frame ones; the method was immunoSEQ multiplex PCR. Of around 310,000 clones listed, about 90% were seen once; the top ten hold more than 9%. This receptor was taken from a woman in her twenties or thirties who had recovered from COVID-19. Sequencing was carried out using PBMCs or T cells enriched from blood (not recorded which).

Here the CDR3 reads CASSLVRGNEQFF. The DNA of the CDR3 is TGCGCCAGCAGCTTGGTCAGGGGGAATGAGCAGTTCTTC. This sequence joins TRBV5-1 and TRBJ2-1; 7 nucleotides line up with TRBD1. Germline V gene data show CDR1 as SGHRS and CDR2 as YFSETQ. V shed 0 bases, J shed 7 bases, and the junction held 1 base outside the gene matches. The CDR3 sequence is 13 residues long.